The entry below gives a single T cell receptor beta chain sequence along with its context. This sample stems from a study of cytomegalovirus exposure and HLA in healthy donors. 60 Vbeta and 13 Jbeta primers were used in PCR. Assay: immunoSEQ multiplex PCR; the TCRdb copy retains only in-frame clones and omits some. The sample has about 130,000 clones, around 8.5% seen once. Germline-derived CDR1 and CDR2 are SEHNR and FQNEAQ (reference sequence). V trimming: 4 bases; J trimming: 8 bases; junction bases outside the gene matches: 18. This CDR3 contains 18 residues. The material sequenced was PBMCs. This chain links TRBV7-9 with TRBJ1-3; TRBD1 matches 9 bases. This sequence was found in a man between 35 and 55 years old in good health and CMV-seronegative. CDR3 sequence: CASSWEPYRGRDEDTIYF. The CDR3 bases are TGTGCCAGCAGCTGGGAGCCCTACAGGGGGCGCGACGAGGACACCATATATTTT.